This entry is about one TCR beta chain. The table came from immunoSEQ multiplex PCR; TCRdb's copy has only in-frame clones and leaves some out. Among tens of thousands of clones listed, over 75% were seen once. Trimming removed 2 bases from V and 2 bases from J, with 12 bases in between. Germline CDR1 and CDR2: SGDLS and YYNGEE. The CDR3 runs to 15 residues. The sample is drawn from a study of control samples from healthy donors and cancer patients. The sequencing input was blood. This clonotype was sampled from a woman between 50 and 59 years old in good health. This chain joins TRBV9 and TRBJ2-3; no firm D call. CDR3 DNA: TGTGCCAGCAGCGTTTTGCAAACCTCCACAGATACGCAGTATTTT. Amino acids: CASSVLQTSTDTQYF.